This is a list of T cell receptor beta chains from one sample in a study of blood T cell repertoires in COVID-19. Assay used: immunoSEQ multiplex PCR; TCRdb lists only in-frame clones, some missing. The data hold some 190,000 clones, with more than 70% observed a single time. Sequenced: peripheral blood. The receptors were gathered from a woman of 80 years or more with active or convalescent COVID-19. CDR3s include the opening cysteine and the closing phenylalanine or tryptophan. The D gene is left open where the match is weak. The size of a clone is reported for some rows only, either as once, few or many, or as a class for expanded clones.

cdr3_nt: TGTGCCAGCAGCTCGCGGACTAGCGGGAGAGTGGCGTTCTTC
cdr3_aa: CASSSRTSGRVAFF
j_call: TRBJ2-1
d_call: TRBD2
v_call: TRBV5-6
clone_size: -

cdr3_nt: TGTGCCAGCACTTCGGGACAGCTGCCAGGGTATGGCTACACCTTC
cdr3_aa: CASTSGQLPGYGYTF
j_call: TRBJ1-2
d_call: TRBD1
v_call: TRBV28
clone_size: once

cdr3_nt: TGTGCCAGCAGGTCTCTAGCGGGATCCTACAATGAGCAGTTCTTC
cdr3_aa: CASRSLAGSYNEQFF
j_call: TRBJ2-1
d_call: TRBD2
v_call: TRBV7-6
clone_size: once

cdr3_nt: TGTGCCAGCAGTTTGCGTACGGCCTACGAGCAGTACTTC
cdr3_aa: CASSLRTAYEQYF
j_call: TRBJ2-7
d_call: -
v_call: TRBV28
clone_size: -

cdr3_nt: TGTGCCAGCAGCTTGGCCGTAGCGGGGGGCACAGATACGCAGTATTTT
cdr3_aa: CASSLAVAGGTDTQYF
j_call: TRBJ2-3
d_call: TRBD2
v_call: TRBV5-8
clone_size: -

cdr3_nt: TGTGCCAGCAGCGCCCGAATGCGGGAGGCGGGGGATACGCAGTATTTT
cdr3_aa: CASSARMREAGDTQYF
j_call: TRBJ2-3
d_call: TRBD2
v_call: TRBV9
clone_size: -

cdr3_nt: TGTGCCAGCAGCCAAGATGGGACAGGGAGAGAGACCCAGTACTTC
cdr3_aa: CASSQDGTGRETQYF
j_call: TRBJ2-5
d_call: TRBD1
v_call: TRBV3-1/TRBV3-2
clone_size: -

cdr3_nt: TGCGCCAGCAGCCCAGGACAGGGGACGGGTCAGCCCCAGCATTTT
cdr3_aa: CASSPGQGTGQPQHF
j_call: TRBJ1-5
d_call: TRBD1
v_call: TRBV5-1
clone_size: -

cdr3_nt: TGCGCCAGCAGCTTGGGAGGGGGCAAACGAGGCTACACCTTC
cdr3_aa: CASSLGGGKRGYTF
j_call: TRBJ1-2
d_call: TRBD1
v_call: TRBV5-1
clone_size: -

cdr3_nt: TGCGCCAGCAGCCAAACAGGATACTCCTACGAGCAGTACTTC
cdr3_aa: CASSQTGYSYEQYF
j_call: TRBJ2-7
d_call: -
v_call: TRBV5-1
clone_size: -